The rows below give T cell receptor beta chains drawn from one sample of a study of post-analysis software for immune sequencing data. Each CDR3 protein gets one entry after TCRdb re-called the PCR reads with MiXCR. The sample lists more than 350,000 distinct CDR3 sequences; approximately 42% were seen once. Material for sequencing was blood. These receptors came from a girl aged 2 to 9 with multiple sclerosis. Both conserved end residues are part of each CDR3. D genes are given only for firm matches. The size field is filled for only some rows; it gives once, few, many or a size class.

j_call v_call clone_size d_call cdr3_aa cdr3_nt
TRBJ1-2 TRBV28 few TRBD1 CASSFTQDRGIYGYTF TGTGCCAGCAGTTTTACCCAGGACAGGGGCATCTATGGCTACACCTTC
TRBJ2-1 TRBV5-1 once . CASSGGGYLYNEQFF TGCGCCAGCAGTGGGGGAGGCTATCTCTACAATGAGCAGTTCTTC
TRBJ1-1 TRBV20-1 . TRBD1 CSATGTGGLMNTEAFF TGCAGTGCCACTGGGACAGGGGGCCTTATGAACACTGAAGCTTTCTTT
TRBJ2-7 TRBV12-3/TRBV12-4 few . CASSFDRTHEQYF TGTGCCAGCAGTTTCGACAGGACCCACGAGCAGTACTTC
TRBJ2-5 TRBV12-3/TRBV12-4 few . CASSLGAGGLETQYF TGTGCCAGCAGTTTGGGAGCTGGGGGCCTGGAGACCCAGTACTTC
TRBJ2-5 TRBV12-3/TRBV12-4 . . CASRPGGHKETQYF TGTGCCAGCAGACCCGGGGGACATAAAGAGACCCAGTACTTC
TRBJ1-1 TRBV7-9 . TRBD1 CASSLTGGGTEAFF TGTGCCAGCAGCTTGACAGGGGGCGGCACTGAAGCTTTCTTT
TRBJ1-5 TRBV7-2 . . CASSSLAEKYSNQLQHF TGTGCCAGCAGCTCCTTAGCGGAAAAGTATAGCAATCAGCTCCAGCATTTT
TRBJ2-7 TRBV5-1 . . CASSLDLRGTYEQYF TGCGCCAGCAGCTTGGATCTTAGGGGCACCTACGAGCAGTACTTC
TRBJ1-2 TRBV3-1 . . CASSGDGWSNYGYTF TGTGCCAGCAGTGGGGACGGTTGGTCCAACTATGGCTACACCTTC
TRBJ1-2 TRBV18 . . CASSSTSRGYTF TGTGCCAGCTCATCAACTTCGAGAGGCTACACCTTC
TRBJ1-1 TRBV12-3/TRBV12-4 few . CASSTLQGYTEAFF TGTGCCAGCAGTACCTTACAGGGATACACTGAAGCTTTCTTT
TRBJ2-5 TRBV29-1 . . CSVGSTSQETQYF TGCAGCGTTGGGTCCACCAGTCAAGAGACCCAGTACTTC
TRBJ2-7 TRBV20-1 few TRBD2 CSANLAGAYYEQYF TGCAGTGCCAACCTAGCGGGGGCTTACTACGAGCAGTACTTC
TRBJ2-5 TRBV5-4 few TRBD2 CASSLAAIGLAGAQETQYF TGTGCCAGCAGCTTGGCCGCAATTGGGCTAGCGGGGGCTCAAGAGACCCAGTACTTC
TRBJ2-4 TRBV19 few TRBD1 CASSIYDRADRGIQYF TGTGCCAGTAGTATATACGACAGGGCCGATAGGGGGATTCAGTACTTC
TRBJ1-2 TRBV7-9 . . CVSSLRPPGRGGYTF TGTGTCAGCAGCCTACGACCACCGGGCCGGGGAGGCTACACCTTC